This entry describes one T cell receptor beta chain. The sample is drawn from a study of T-cell memory formation after mild COVID-19. The CDR3 length is 12 residues. Per the germline V gene, CDR1 is LGHDT and CDR2 is YNNKEL (reference sequence). Trimming removed 3 bases at V and 6 bases at J, with 6 bases between. Via MiXCR, TCRdb re-called the 5' RACE reads, giving one row per CDR3 protein. Of roughly 220,000 distinct CDR3 sequences listed, roughly 10% are singletons. V gene TRBV3-1 combines with J gene TRBJ2-1; D gene uncertain. The material sequenced was PBMCs or a T cell subset sorted from them (not recorded which). The sequence derives from a man between 18 and 29 years old who had mild COVID-19 (a few samples of this study predate the infection). Cell type and time point are not known. CDR3 loop: CASSHWANEQFF. CDR3 bases: TGTGCCAGCAGCCACTGGGCCAATGAGCAGTTCTTC.